The 23 T cell receptor beta chains in this list originate from one sample, sequenced in a study of shared clonotypes between healthy human individuals. The repertoire was sequenced with immunoSEQ multiplex PCR; TCRdb's copy has only in-frame clones and lacks some. The sample lists hundreds of thousands of clones; roughly 70% were seen once. Material: memory CD4+ T cells sorted from blood. Subset specified: CD45RA-negative fraction. The receptors were sampled from a woman in her twenties or thirties in good health.

CDR3 residues: CSVGTLDSNQPQHF. CDR3 coding DNA: TGCAGCGTTGGGACTTTGGATAGCAATCAGCCCCAGCATTTT. The chain employs TRBV29-1 and TRBJ1-5, with D uncertain. V lost 4 bases to trimming and J lost 0 bases, with 10 bases between them. Germline CDR1 is SQVTM and CDR2 is ANQGSEA. The CDR3 extends over 14 amino acids. Full variable domain (missing parts from reference TRBV29-1 and TRBJ1-5): SAVISQKPSRDICQRGTSLTIQCQVDSQVTMMFWYRQQPGQSLTLIATANQGSEATYESGFVIDKFPISRPNLTFSTLTVSNMSPEDSSIYLCSVGTLDSNQPQHFGDGTRLSIL.

The sample holds many counts of this clone. At one end the junction does not follow the germline gene, possibly because of a read error. The chain combines TRBV19 with TRBJ2-7; 7 nucleotides match TRBD1. The CDR3 is made up of 12 amino acids. Germline assignment: CDR1 LNHDA and CDR2 SQIVND (reference sequence). CDR3: CASSIWGQRPSF. Here the CDR3 DNA reads TGTGCCAGTAGTATATGGGGACAGCGACCCTCCTTC.

A word on this clone: Germline is not matched at one junction end, which may reflect a read error. Other nucleotide sequences in the sample specify the same CDR3. The chain is built from TRBV2 and TRBJ1-2; 7 bases fit TRBD1. The germline gives CDR1 SNHLY, CDR2 FYNNEI. The CDR3 runs 13 residues. CDR3 in amino acids: CASSEDREYGYTF. CDR3 nucleotide sequence: TGTGCCAGCAGCGAAGACAGGGAATATGGCTACACCTTC.

Turning to this clone: Other DNA sequences in this sample translate to the same CDR3. The chain combines TRBV28 with TRBJ2-7, with 9 bases matching TRBD2. Germline lookup yields CDR1 MDHEN and CDR2 SYDVKM. V trimming: 6 bases; J trimming: 2 bases; junction bases outside the gene matches: 2. The CDR3 covers 13 residues. This CDR3 reads CASRTSGAYEQYF. DNA for the CDR3: TGTGCCAGCAGGACTAGCGGTGCCTACGAGCAGTACTTC. Full variable domain (missing parts from reference TRBV28 and TRBJ2-7): DVKVTQSSRYLVKRTGEKVFLECVQDMDHENMFWYRQDPGLGLRLIYFSYDVKMKEKGDIPEGYSVSREKKERFSLILESASTNQTSMYLCASRTSGAYEQYFGPGTRLTVT.

This clone was counted a single time. This chain links TRBV5-1 with TRBJ1-4, with 9 bases matching TRBD1. The CDR3 totals 17 residues. V was pared by 4 bases and J by 7 bases, with 14 bases of the junction left unmatched. Germline CDR1 is SGHRS and CDR2 is YFSETQ. The CDR3: CASSNGGGTGFAEKLFF. CDR3 sequence (DNA): TGCGCCAGCAGCAATGGCGGAGGGACAGGGTTCGCTGAAAAACTGTTTTTT. The whole variable domain, remainder taken from reference TRBV5-1 and TRBJ1-4, is KAGVTQTPRYLIKTRGQQVTLSCSPISGHRSVSWYQQTPGQGLQFLFEYFSETQRNKGNFPGRFSGRQFSNSRSEMNVSTLELGDSALYLCASSNGGGTGFAEKLFFGSGTQLSVL.

The V and J genes are TRBV28 and TRBJ2-7; D gene ambiguous. V lost 7 bases to trimming and J lost 8 bases, with 24 bases between them. This CDR3 comprises 15 residues. Germline-derived CDR1 and CDR2 are MDHEN and SYDVKM. The CDR3 sequence is CASTRAEGPGRQQYF. DNA of the CDR3: TGTGCCAGCACCCGGGCAGAAGGCCCAGGACGACAGCAGTACTTC. The full variable domain, with the rest looked up from reference TRBV28 and TRBJ2-7, is DVKVTQSSRYLVKRTGEKVFLECVQDMDHENMFWYRQDPGLGLRLIYFSYDVKMKEKGDIPEGYSVSREKKERFSLILESASTNQTSMYLCASTRAEGPGRQQYFGPGTRLTVT.

This chain uses TRBV6-5 with TRBJ2-7; 12 bases line up with TRBD1. From germline, CDR1 is MNHEY and CDR2 SVGAGI. The CDR3 is 14 amino acids. The V gene end was trimmed by 8 bases and the J gene end by 7 bases; junction bases not matched to a gene: 9. CDR3 coding DNA: TGTGCCAGCCGGGTGGGACAGGGGGCGGGTGAGCAGTACTTC. Protein sequence: CASRVGQGAGEQYF.

This clone has a handful of counts. The sample carries other DNA sequences with the same CDR3. The chain employs TRBV19 and TRBJ1-3, with D possibly TRBD1 on 5 matching bases. Per the germline V gene, CDR1 is LNHDA and CDR2 is SQIVND (reference sequence). The CDR3 contains 14 residues. V lost 9 bases and J lost 0, with 12 bases in between. The CDR3 sequence is CASRTGDSGNTIYF. CDR3 bases: TGTGCCAGCAGGACGGGGGACTCTGGAAACACCATATATTTT.

In its sample, this clone was seen once. The DNA of the CDR3 is TGTGCCAGCTCACCCTCAGGCAACTCTGGAAACACCATATATTTT. Encoded protein: CASSPSGNSGNTIYF. The chain uses TRBV18 and TRBJ1-3; D is unclear. The CDR3 spans 15 residues. CDR1 KGHSH and CDR2 LQKENI come from the germline V gene. The germline V and J ends were trimmed by 3 bases and 0 bases, with 9 bases remaining between them.

This sequence joins TRBV5-8 and TRBJ2-1; D might be TRBD1 (5 bases). Germline CDR1 SGHTS, CDR2 YDEGEE. Trimming removed 2 bases at V and 9 bases at J, with 15 bases between. This CDR3 is 14 amino acids long. The CDR3 bases are TGTGCCAGCAGCTTACAGGCTCCATGGGGTGAGCAGTTCTTC. Its protein is CASSLQAPWGEQFF.

The V and J genes are TRBV27 and TRBJ2-5; tentatively, D is TRBD2 (6 bases). The V end was cut by 5 bases, the J end by 1 base, with 14 bases between. Germline V gene data show CDR1 as MNHEY and CDR2 as SMNVEV (reference sequence). The CDR3 extends over 15 amino acids. Here the CDR3 reads CASSPWQEGQETQYF. CDR3 DNA sequence: TGTGCCAGCAGTCCTTGGCAGGAGGGCCAAGAGACCCAGTACTTC.

The chain is built from TRBV5-8 and TRBJ1-4; unclear D gene. The V gene lost 3 bases and the J gene lost 3 bases, with 12 bases spanning the gap. CDR1 and CDR2 (germline): SGHTS, YDEGEE. The CDR3 spans 15 residues. CDR3: CASSSQPGPNEKLFF. The DNA for the CDR3 is TGTGCCAGCAGCTCACAACCCGGGCCTAATGAAAAACTGTTTTTT. Using reference TRBV5-8 and TRBJ1-4 for the parts outside the CDR3, the full variable domain is EAGVTQSPTHLIKTRGQQATLRCSPISGHTSVYWYQQALGLGLQFLLWYDEGEERNRGNFPPRFSGRQFPNYSSELNVNALELEDSALYLCASSSQPGPNEKLFFGSGTQLSVL.

The chain has TRBV9 and TRBJ2-3; 7 nucleotides line up with TRBD2. Germline V gives CDR1 SGDLS, CDR2 YYNGEE. The V gene end was trimmed by 2 bases and the J gene end by 6 bases; junction bases not matched to a gene: 9. CDR3 length: 15 amino acids. Written as DNA, the CDR3 is TGTGCCAGCAGCGTGGAACTAGCGATTGTCGATACGCAGTATTTT. The encoded protein is CASSVELAIVDTQYF.

This clone has a handful of counts. The CDR3 DNA is TGTGCCAGCATTAGCGGGCTCTACCCTTCCTACGAGCAGTACTTC. It specifies CASISGLYPSYEQYF. The chain employs TRBV28 and TRBJ2-7; the match to TRBD2 covers 7 bases. This CDR3 is 15 amino acids long. V lost 7 bases to trimming and J lost 1 base; unmatched junction nucleotides: 10. Germline CDR1 reads MDHEN; CDR2 reads SYDVKM.

The rearrangement joins TRBV9 to TRBJ2-3; no firm D call. The length of the CDR3 is 13 residues. CDR1 is SGDLS, CDR2 YYNGEE, per germline. With 0 bases removed from V and 4 bases from J, the gap between germline ends came to 6 bases. CDR3 region: CASSVALADTQYF. The DNA for the CDR3 is TGTGCCAGCAGCGTAGCTTTAGCAGATACGCAGTATTTT.

The chain links TRBV6-1 to TRBJ1-5; D might be TRBD1 (5 bases). This CDR3 spans 15 amino acids. Per the germline V gene, CDR1 is MNHNS and CDR2 is SASEGT. Trimming removed 9 bases at V and 0 bases at J, with 15 bases between. The CDR3 sequence is CASQRGDNSNQPQHF. The CDR3 DNA follows: TGTGCCAGTCAACGGGGGGATAATAGCAATCAGCCCCAGCATTTT.

J is TRBJ2-2 and V is TRBV7-9, with 7 bases identical to TRBD2. Germline V gene sequence: CDR1 SEHNR, CDR2 FQNEAQ (reference sequence). CDR3 size: 15 residues. J was trimmed by 6 bases and V by 2 bases; bases with no gene match: 6. CDR3 in amino acids: CASSLQAGSAGELFF. In DNA, the CDR3 is TGTGCCAGCAGCTTACAAGCGGGGAGTGCCGGGGAGCTGTTTTTT.

This clone has just a few counts. This chain joins TRBV5-1 and TRBJ2-7; D perhaps matches TRBD2 (6 bases). Deletions cut 3 bases from V and 3 bases from J, with 16 bases between. Per germline, CDR1 SGHRS and CDR2 YFSETQ. The CDR3 totals 15 residues. This CDR3 is CASSYRDLLDYEQYF. CDR3 bases: TGCGCCAGCAGCTACCGGGACTTACTAGACTACGAGCAGTACTTC. Based on the CDR3 plus reference TRBV5-1 and TRBJ2-7, the full variable domain is KAGVTQTPRYLIKTRGQQVTLSCSPISGHRSVSWYQQTPGQGLQFLFEYFSETQRNKGNFPGRFSGRQFSNSRSEMNVSTLELGDSALYLCASSYRDLLDYEQYFGPGTRLTVT.

V usage is TRBV10-3 and J usage is TRBJ1-6; 10 bases agree with TRBD1. The V gene's germline CDR1 is ENHRY and CDR2 SYGVKD. CDR3 length: 13 residues. V gave up 9 bases and J gave up 7 bases; unmatched junction bases: 3. The CDR3 loop is CAIKGQGNSPLHF. As DNA, the CDR3 is TGTGCCATTAAGGGACAGGGGAATTCACCCCTCCACTTT.

The genes are TRBV4-2 and TRBJ2-7; D is perhaps TRBD1 or TRBD2 (5 bases each). The V end was cut by 5 bases, the J end by 6 bases, with 11 bases between. The germline V gene encodes CDR1 LGHNA and CDR2 YNFKEQ. CDR3 length equals 12 residues. CDR3 nucleotides: TGTGCCAGCAGCTGGGACGCGGCCGAGCAGTACTTC. Protein product: CASSWDAAEQYF.

This clone has only a few counts. Other nucleotide sequences from this sample produce the same CDR3. The CDR3 loop reads CASSPARENTEAFF. The CDR3, as DNA: TGTGCCAGTAGTCCGGCCAGGGAAAACACTGAAGCTTTCTTT. V is TRBV19 and J is TRBJ1-1; maybe TRBD1 (5 bases). The CDR3 sequence is 14 residues long. From germline, CDR1 is LNHDA and CDR2 SQIVND (reference sequence). With 5 bases removed from V and 2 bases from J, the gap between germline ends came to 12 bases.

The chain carries TRBV11-2 and TRBJ2-4, with 10 bases fitting TRBD2. The germline gives CDR1 SGHAT, CDR2 FQNNGV. Trimming at V came to 5 bases and at J to 1 base, leaving 14 bases not matched to a gene. CDR3 size: 19 residues. CDR3 loop: CASSTQRASGSLAKNIQYF. The CDR3 DNA reads as TGTGCCAGCAGCACCCAGAGGGCTAGCGGGAGCTTGGCCAAAAACATTCAGTACTTC.

Note on this clone: At the DNA level, this CDR3 is encoded by other sequences in the same sample as well. The chain joins TRBV2 to TRBJ1-5; D remains ambiguous. Per the germline V gene, CDR1 is SNHLY and CDR2 is FYNNEI. V lost 1 base and J lost 2, with 9 bases in between. This CDR3 is 15 amino acids long. CDR3 coding DNA: TGTGCCAGCAGTGAAGGCCGGGCGGGCAATCAGCCCCAGCATTTT. It yields the protein CASSEGRAGNQPQHF.